This T cell receptor beta chain was sequenced during a study of blood T cell repertoires in COVID-19. Assay: immunoSEQ multiplex PCR; the TCRdb copy retains only in-frame clones and omits some. The data hold approximately 210,000 clones, with around 82% observed a single time. Germline V gene lookup returns CDR1 KGHSH and CDR2 LQKENI. V lost 0 bases and J 6 bases, leaving 13 bases between the germline ends. The CDR3 sequence is 15 residues long. The sample was peripheral blood. The chain carries TRBV18 and TRBJ2-3; TRBD2 is a possible D gene (6 bases). The TCR comes from a woman in her forties with acute or convalescent COVID-19. The CDR3 nucleotides are TGTGCCAGCTCACCACCGGCGGGGATCACGGATACGCAGTATTTT. This encodes CASSPPAGITDTQYF.